This TCR beta chain was observed in a study of blood T cell repertoires in COVID-19. Study-level information: Both acute and convalescent COVID-19 samples were obtained from the United States, Italy and Spain.

Measured with immunoSEQ multiplex PCR; TCRdb has only the in-frame clones, and not every one. The top ten hold approximately 5% of the sample, which has 95,000 to 150,000 clones, 82% seen once. The material sequenced was peripheral blood. This TCR was recovered from a woman between 65 and 79 years old with acute or convalescent COVID-19.

The CDR3 sequence is CASSRAGGSNEQFF. The CDR3 coding sequence is TGTGCCAGCAGTCGGGCGGGGGGGAGCAATGAGCAGTTCTTC. The rearrangement links TRBV3-1 (or the pseudogene TRBV3-2) to TRBJ2-1; TRBD2 aligns across 9 bases. This CDR3 contains 14 residues. Per germline, CDR1 LGHDT and CDR2 YNNKEL (reference sequence). The trim removed 6 bases at V and 6 bases at J, leaving 6 bases unmatched.